The clone carrying this T cell receptor (beta chain) was seen a single time. Its antigen remains unknown. TCRdb's table, derived via immunoSEQ multiplex PCR, lists solely in-frame clones and lacks some. The sample holds roughly 120,000 clones, 85% to 90% seen once. These data originate in a study of a mutant IDH1 vaccine in newly diagnosed glioma. The time point was: week 11, during vaccination. The investigators gave 300 ug of mutant IDH1 20-mer peptide in each vaccine dose, together with topical imiquimod. The germline V and J ends were trimmed by 6 bases and 2 bases, with 17 bases remaining between them. Germline-derived CDR1 and CDR2 are MDHEN and SYDVKM. The CDR3 is 16 amino acids.

This TCR was sampled from a woman between 45 and 60 years old with glioma. This chain uses TRBV28 with TRBJ1-5; D gene uncertain. Sequenced here: PBMCs, sampled from a glioma patient whose treatment included an IDH1 peptide vaccine. Here the CDR3 DNA reads TGTGCCAGCAGCCCCTACAGAGGAGTAGGCAATCAGCCCCAGCATTTT. As protein: CASSPYRGVGNQPQHF.